This is a list of T cell receptor beta chains from one sample in a study of blood T cell repertoires in COVID-19. Repertoires were generated with immunoSEQ multiplex PCR, while TCRdb's copy carries only in-frame clones and drops some. The data hold some 290,000 clones, with less than 90% observed a single time. The sequencing sample was made of peripheral blood. All receptors come from a man aged 60 to 69 who had recovered from COVID-19. The CDR3 runs from the conserved cysteine through the conserved F or W. The order of the fields is V gene, CDR3 protein.

v_gene: TRBV6-1; CDR3aa: CASSALAGGTNNEQFF
v_gene: TRBV7-7; CDR3aa: CASSLVGLAGTGELFF
v_gene: TRBV5-5; CDR3aa: CASSLVPDRGSNQPQHF
v_gene: TRBV6-6; CDR3aa: CASSYTQGGEQYF
v_gene: TRBV9; CDR3aa: CASSVAGGLSYEQYF
v_gene: TRBV10-2; CDR3aa: CASSDRRREDSYEQYF
v_gene: TRBV5-1; CDR3aa: CASSLGWGRTNTEAFF
v_gene: TRBV4-1; CDR3aa: CASSQGEGTRAQYF
v_gene: TRBV5-1; CDR3aa: CASSLDSGANYGYTF
v_gene: TRBV19; CDR3aa: CASSIGSAGELFF
v_gene: TRBV2; CDR3aa: CASSPTGIQPQHF
v_gene: TRBV2; CDR3aa: CASSPDRGGKNIQYF
v_gene: TRBV7-2; CDR3aa: CASSRTGGGTQYF
v_gene: TRBV3-1/TRBV3-2; CDR3aa: CASRGAFGALYTEAFF
v_gene: TRBV29-1; CDR3aa: CSVDLKNTGELFF
v_gene: TRBV20-1; CDR3aa: CSASNRDRNTGELFF
v_gene: TRBV9; CDR3aa: CASSVREAPEKLFF
v_gene: TRBV19; CDR3aa: CASSLRLAGGPHEQFF
v_gene: TRBV5-4; CDR3aa: CASSFMGRAQYF
v_gene: TRBV30; CDR3aa: CAWSVKGAPYTEAFF
v_gene: TRBV5-5; CDR3aa: CASSSSGAVSTEAFF
v_gene: TRBV11-1; CDR3aa: CASSFLSGVGHNEQFF
v_gene: TRBV12-2; CDR3aa: CASRLPQDGEAFF
v_gene: TRBV3-1/TRBV3-2; CDR3aa: CASSQDSSGGLYNEQFF
v_gene: TRBV6-5; CDR3aa: CASRPTGRASGELFF
v_gene: TRBV11-2; CDR3aa: CASSLNRGQVGAFF
v_gene: TRBV5-5; CDR3aa: CASSLVPTGSYNEQFF
v_gene: TRBV30; CDR3aa: CAWRPHSGAYGYTF
v_gene: TRBV18; CDR3aa: CASSPQRTTGGRRVSYEQYF
v_gene: TRBV19; CDR3aa: CASSIAPSGLAGDFYNEQFF
v_gene: TRBV18; CDR3aa: CASSPWTKTSTDTQYF
v_gene: TRBV6-6; CDR3aa: CASSFDGSTDTQYF
v_gene: TRBV9; CDR3aa: CASSVGRTGISTGELFF
v_gene: TRBV28; CDR3aa: CASSPETGGSYEQYF
v_gene: TRBV4-2; CDR3aa: CASSLAGWGDEQFF
v_gene: TRBV2; CDR3aa: CASTLNGGGANNQPQHF
v_gene: TRBV7-2; CDR3aa: CASSAVAAQYF
v_gene: TRBV28; CDR3aa: CASSLMLSGYGYTF
v_gene: TRBV5-1; CDR3aa: CASSSSLGEGTEAFF
v_gene: TRBV19; CDR3aa: CASRPGNANTGELFF
v_gene: TRBV7-8; CDR3aa: CASSLTNSYGYTF
v_gene: TRBV7-8; CDR3aa: CASSLVSQGVYNEQFF
v_gene: TRBV11-2; CDR3aa: CASRGIYNSPLHF
v_gene: TRBV30; CDR3aa: CAWRTQGSTYEQYF
v_gene: TRBV9; CDR3aa: CASSVGVIAKNIQYF
v_gene: TRBV6-5; CDR3aa: CASRVVQVGQSPLHF
v_gene: TRBV19; CDR3aa: CASSPGQAVSGANVLTF
v_gene: TRBV15; CDR3aa: CATSPGGRNTEAFF
v_gene: TRBV14; CDR3aa: CASSPAIAGDYNEQFF
v_gene: TRBV10-2; CDR3aa: CASSESRRDETQYF
v_gene: TRBV2; CDR3aa: CASTRSGGRQETQYF